The rows below give T cell receptor beta chains drawn from one sample of a study of siplizumab effects on memory and regulatory T cells. Only in-frame clones appear in the TCRdb table, and some are missing; sequencing was by immunoSEQ multiplex PCR. The sample contains roughly 56,000 clones, 90% to 95% of which appear only once. Source material: CD8+ T cells sorted from blood. The receptors come from a human donor in good health. Both conserved end residues are part of each CDR3. Each record gives: CDR3 protein, CDR3 DNA, J gene, V gene, clone size, D gene. A D gene is named only where the DNA matches it firmly. Clone size is shown for a subset of rows, as once, few, many or a class of expanded clone.

CDR3 protein: CASSAQQNYGYTF; CDR3 DNA: TGTGCCAGCAGTGCGCAGCAGAACTATGGCTACACCTTC; J gene: TRBJ1-2; V gene: TRBV2; clone size: NA; D gene: NA
CDR3 protein: CASSLYSASSYEQYF; CDR3 DNA: TGCGCCAGCAGCTTGTACAGCGCTAGCTCCTACGAGCAGTACTTC; J gene: TRBJ2-7; V gene: TRBV5-1; clone size: once; D gene: NA
CDR3 protein: CASSLNFASGNDTGELFF; CDR3 DNA: TGTGCCAGCAGCTTAAATTTCGCTAGCGGGAATGACACCGGGGAGCTGTTTTTT; J gene: TRBJ2-2; V gene: TRBV7-3; clone size: NA; D gene: TRBD2
CDR3 protein: CASSFRDSYEQYF; CDR3 DNA: TGTGCCAGCAGTTTTCGGGACTCCTACGAGCAGTACTTC; J gene: TRBJ2-7; V gene: TRBV27; clone size: NA; D gene: NA
CDR3 protein: CASSEAVSGSYNEQFF; CDR3 DNA: TGTGCCAGCAGTGAAGCGGTCAGCGGTTCCTACAATGAGCAGTTCTTC; J gene: TRBJ2-1; V gene: TRBV6-1; clone size: NA; D gene: NA
CDR3 protein: CSVEDDILTTDTQYF; CDR3 DNA: TGCAGCGTTGAAGATGATATCCTCACGACAGATACGCAGTATTTT; J gene: TRBJ2-3; V gene: TRBV29-1; clone size: NA; D gene: NA
CDR3 protein: CSVEVQGGEQYF; CDR3 DNA: TGCAGCGTTGAAGTCCAGGGGGGCGAGCAGTACTTC; J gene: TRBJ2-7; V gene: TRBV29-1; clone size: NA; D gene: NA
CDR3 protein: CASRELGLAGDLVHNEQFF; CDR3 DNA: TGTGCCAGCAGAGAGCTGGGACTAGCGGGTGACCTGGTCCACAATGAGCAGTTCTTC; J gene: TRBJ2-1; V gene: TRBV9; clone size: NA; D gene: TRBD2
CDR3 protein: CASRSGVITEAFF; CDR3 DNA: TGTGCCAGCAGATCGGGGGTGATCACTGAAGCTTTCTTT; J gene: TRBJ1-1; V gene: TRBV25-1; clone size: NA; D gene: NA
CDR3 protein: CASSLDLAGGKTQYF; CDR3 DNA: TGTGCCAGCAGTTTAGATCTAGCGGGAGGGAAAACGCAGTATTTT; J gene: TRBJ2-3; V gene: TRBV27; clone size: NA; D gene: TRBD2